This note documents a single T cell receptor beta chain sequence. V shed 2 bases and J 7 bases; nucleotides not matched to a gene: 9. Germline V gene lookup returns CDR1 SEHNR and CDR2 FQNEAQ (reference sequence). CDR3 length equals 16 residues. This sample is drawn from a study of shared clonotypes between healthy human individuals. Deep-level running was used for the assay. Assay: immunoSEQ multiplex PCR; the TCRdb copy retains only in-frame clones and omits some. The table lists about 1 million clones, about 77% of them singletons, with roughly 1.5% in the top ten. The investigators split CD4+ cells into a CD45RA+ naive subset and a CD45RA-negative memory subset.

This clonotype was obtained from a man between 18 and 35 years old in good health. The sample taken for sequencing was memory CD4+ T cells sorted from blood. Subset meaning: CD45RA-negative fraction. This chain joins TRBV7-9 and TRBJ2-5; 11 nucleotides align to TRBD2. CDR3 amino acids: CASSLSPTSGSGTQYF. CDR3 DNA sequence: TGTGCCAGCAGCTTATCCCCAACTAGCGGGAGTGGGACCCAGTACTTC.